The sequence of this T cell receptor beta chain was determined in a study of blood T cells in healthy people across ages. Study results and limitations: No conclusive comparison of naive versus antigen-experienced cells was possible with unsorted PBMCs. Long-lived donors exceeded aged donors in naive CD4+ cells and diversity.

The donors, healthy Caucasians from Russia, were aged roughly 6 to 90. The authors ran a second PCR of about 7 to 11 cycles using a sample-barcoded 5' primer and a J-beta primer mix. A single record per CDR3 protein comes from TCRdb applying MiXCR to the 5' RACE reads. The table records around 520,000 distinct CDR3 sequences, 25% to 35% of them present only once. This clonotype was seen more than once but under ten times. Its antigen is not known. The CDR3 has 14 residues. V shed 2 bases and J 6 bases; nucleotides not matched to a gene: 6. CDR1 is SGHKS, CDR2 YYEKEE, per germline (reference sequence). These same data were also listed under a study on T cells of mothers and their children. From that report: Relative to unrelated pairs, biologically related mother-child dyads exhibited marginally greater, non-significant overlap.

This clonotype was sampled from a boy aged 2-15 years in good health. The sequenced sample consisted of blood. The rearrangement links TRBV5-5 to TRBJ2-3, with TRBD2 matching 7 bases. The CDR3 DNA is TGTGCCAGCAGCTTAGGACTAGGCGTTGATACGCAGTATTTT. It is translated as CASSLGLGVDTQYF.